This note documents a single TCR beta chain sequence. Original data processing: Amplification from reference gene primers served as the basis for estimated nucleated cell counts. Some clones are missing from TCRdb's copy, which holds only in-frame ones; the method was immunoSEQ multiplex PCR. Clone size and V and J calls were adopted from that table, with D and trimming inferred from the DNA. The table records over 95,000 clones, more than 85% of them present only once. The data were taken from a study of blood T cell repertoires in COVID-19. Study-level background: Samples taken during acute and convalescent COVID-19 were collected in the United States, Italy and Spain. T cells, B-cell-depleted T cells, or PBMCs provided the cDNA or gDNA that served as material.

The receptor was isolated from a human donor with acute or convalescent COVID-19. The donor label of this sample is uncertain. The sample was peripheral blood.

The CDR3 bases are TGTGCCAGCAGCCGCGGACAGGGCGGTTGGTTTTATGGCTACACCTTC. Its translation is CASSRGQGGWFYGYTF. This chain links TRBV14 with TRBJ1-2; 8 bases line up with TRBD1. V was pared by 4 bases and J by 5 bases, with 12 bases of the junction left unmatched. The CDR3 has 16 amino acids. CDR1 SGHDN and CDR2 FVKESK come from the germline V gene.